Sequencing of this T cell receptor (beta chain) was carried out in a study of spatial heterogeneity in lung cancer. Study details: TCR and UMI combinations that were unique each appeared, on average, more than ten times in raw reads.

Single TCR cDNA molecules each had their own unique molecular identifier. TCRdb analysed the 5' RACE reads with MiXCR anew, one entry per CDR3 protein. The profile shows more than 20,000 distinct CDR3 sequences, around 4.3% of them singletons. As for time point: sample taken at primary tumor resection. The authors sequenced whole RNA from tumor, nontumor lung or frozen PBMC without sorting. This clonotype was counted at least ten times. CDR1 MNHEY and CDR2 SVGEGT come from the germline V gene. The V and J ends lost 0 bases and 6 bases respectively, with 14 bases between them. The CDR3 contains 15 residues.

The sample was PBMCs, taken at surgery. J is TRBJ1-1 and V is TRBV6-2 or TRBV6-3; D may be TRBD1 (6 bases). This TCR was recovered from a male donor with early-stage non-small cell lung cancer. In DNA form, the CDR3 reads TGTGCCAGCAGTTACTCGCCGGGACACCAACCTGAAGCTTTCTTT. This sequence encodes CASSYSPGHQPEAFF.